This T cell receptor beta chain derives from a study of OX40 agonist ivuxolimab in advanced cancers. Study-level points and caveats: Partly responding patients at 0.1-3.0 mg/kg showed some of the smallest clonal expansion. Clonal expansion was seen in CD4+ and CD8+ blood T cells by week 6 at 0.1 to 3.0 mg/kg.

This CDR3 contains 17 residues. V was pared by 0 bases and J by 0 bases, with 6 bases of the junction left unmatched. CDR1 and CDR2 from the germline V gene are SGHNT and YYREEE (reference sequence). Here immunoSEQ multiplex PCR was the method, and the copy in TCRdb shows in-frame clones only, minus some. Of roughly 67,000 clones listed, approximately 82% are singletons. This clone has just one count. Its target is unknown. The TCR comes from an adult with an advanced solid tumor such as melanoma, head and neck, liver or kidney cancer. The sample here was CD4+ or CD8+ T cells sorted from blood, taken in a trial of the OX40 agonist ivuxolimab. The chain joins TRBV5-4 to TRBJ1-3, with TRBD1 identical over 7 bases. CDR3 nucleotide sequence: TGTGCCAGCAGCTTGGACAGGGGACCTTCCTCTGGAAACACCATATATTTT. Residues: CASSLDRGPSSGNTIYF.